The 25 T cell receptor beta chains given below trace back to one sample, sequenced in a study of glioma-infiltrating T cells. TCR alpha and beta CDR3 regions were amplified from RNA using iRepertoire nested multiplex PCR. TCRdb re-called the multiplex PCR reads through MiXCR, storing one row per CDR3 protein. This sample has 93,000 or so distinct CDR3 sequences, with under 30% found just once. Sequenced sample: glioma tissue, nonneoplastic brain tissue, or PBMCs (not recorded which). These TCRs come from a human donor with low-grade glioma or glioblastoma, undergoing nonglioma brain surgery, or in good health (not recorded which).

In this sample, this clonotype turned up many times. V gene TRBV7-9 combines with J gene TRBJ1-5; D call uncertain. Germline CDR1 reads SEHNR; CDR2 reads FQNEAQ (reference sequence). V dropped 3 bases and J dropped 3 bases, with 12 bases sitting between them. There are 15 residues in the CDR3. Here the CDR3 reads CASSFGLSNNQPQHF. CDR3 in DNA: TGTGCCAGCAGCTTCGGTTTGTCAAACAATCAGCCCCAGCATTTT.

The J gene is TRBJ2-7, the V gene TRBV5-1; TRBD2 is a possible D gene (5 bases). The CDR3 consists of 15 residues. Germline V gene lookup returns CDR1 SGHRS and CDR2 YFSETQ. The V end was cut by 0 bases, the J end by 3 bases, with 13 bases between. The CDR3 region has the DNA TGCGCCAGCAGCTTGGCCGGTACAGCGGTCTACGAGCAGTACTTC. Protein sequence: CASSLAGTAVYEQYF.

A word on this clonotype: The CDR3 carries no conserved terminal phenylalanine or tryptophan, so it likely arises from a read error. The gene calls are TRBV29-1 and TRBJ2-7, with D hard to call. The CDR3 totals 12 residues. Deletions cut 7 bases from V and 5 bases from J, with 15 bases between. CDR1 and CDR2 from the germline V gene are SQVTM and ANQGSEA. The CDR3, as DNA: TGCAGCGCCCAACACCTTGTCCACGAGCAGTACCTC. Protein: CSAQHLVHEQYL.

This clonotype was observed many times. This chain links TRBV7-2 with TRBJ1-2; D is possibly TRBD1 (6 bases). CDR3 length equals 16 residues. The V and J ends lost 1 base and 4 bases respectively, with 16 bases between them. Germline values: CDR1 SGHTA, CDR2 FQGNSA. CDR3 sequence (DNA): TGTGCCAGCAGCTTAGTATCCAGGGGCGCTGGCTATGGCTACACCTTC. It encodes CASSLVSRGAGYGYTF.

Worth noting for this clonotype: The CDR3 ends on some other residue instead of the conserved phenylalanine or tryptophan, so this is likely a read error. The V call is TRBV12-3 or TRBV12-4, the J call TRBJ1-1, with D possibly matching TRBD1 (6 bases). This CDR3 contains 15 residues. The V gene lost 1 base and the J gene lost 0 bases, with 9 bases spanning the gap. The CDR3 region is CASSLEGGLNTEAFS. The CDR3 coding sequence is TGTGCCAGCAGTTTAGAGGGGGGGCTGAACACTGAAGCTTTCTCT.

This clonotype was counted at least ten times. The chain is built from TRBV4-3 and TRBJ2-7; 8 nucleotides agree with TRBD2. The V gene end was trimmed by 4 bases and the J gene end by 1 base; junction bases not matched to a gene: 6. The CDR3 sequence is 15 residues long. Germline V CDR1 and CDR2: LGHNA, YSLEER. CDR3 coding DNA: TGCGCCAGCAGCCTCAGCCGGGGGGGATCCTACGAGCAGTACTTC. It yields the protein CASSLSRGGSYEQYF.

In this sample, this clonotype turned up many times. V is TRBV6-2 or TRBV6-3 and J is TRBJ1-5; D is unresolved. V lost 2 bases to trimming and J lost 3 bases, with 11 bases between them. Germline loops: CDR1 MNHEY, CDR2 SVGEGT. This CDR3 has 15 residues. CDR3 DNA: TGTGCCAGCAGTTACAGTATAGGCACCAATCAGCCCCAGCATTTT. It translates to CASSYSIGTNQPQHF.

With regard to this clonotype: One end of the junction fails to match germline, which may point to a read error. The J gene is TRBJ1-2, the V gene TRBV6-5; 12 positions agree with TRBD1. The CDR3 spans 16 residues. The V gene's germline CDR1 is MNHEY and CDR2 SVGAGI. The CDR3, as DNA: TGTGCCAGCAGCGTAGAAGCCGGGACAGGGGGCGCGGGCTACAGCTTC. Translated, it gives CASSVEAGTGGAGYSF.

This chain joins TRBV7-9 and TRBJ1-3; D gene ambiguous. V gave up 1 base and J gave up 0 bases, with 7 bases separating them. CDR1 is SEHNR, CDR2 FQNEAQ, per germline (reference sequence). The CDR3 runs 15 residues. The chain's CDR3 is CASSLVSGSGNTIYF. CDR3 DNA sequence: TGTGCCAGCAGCTTAGTATCTGGCTCTGGAAACACCATATATTTT.

This clonotype was counted at least ten times. CDR3 sequence: CASRDAGTDTQYF. The CDR3 DNA reads TGTGCCAGCCGAGACGCAGGCACAGATACGCAGTATTTT. The chain links TRBV27 to TRBJ2-3; D is unclear. CDR3 length: 13 residues. The germline gives CDR1 MNHEY, CDR2 SMNVEV (reference sequence). Trimming pared 8 bases from V and 1 base from J, leaving 10 bases between.

Many counts were recorded for this clonotype. The CDR3 region is CASSLTNGLADTQYF. In DNA, the CDR3 is TGTGCCAGCAGCTTGACCAATGGACTGGCAGATACGCAGTATTTT. This chain joins TRBV11-2 and TRBJ2-3; perhaps TRBD2 as D (5 bases). The CDR3 totals 15 residues. Trimming stripped 3 bases from V and 4 bases from J, with 14 bases between. CDR1 is SGHAT and CDR2 is FQNNGV in the germline V gene.

Comment on this clonotype: Given a much more abundant clone one base away, this may be a read error. This rearrangement joins TRBV3-1 to TRBJ1-3, with a weak D call TRBD1 (5 bases). The CDR3 extends over 16 amino acids. In germline, CDR1 is LGHDT, CDR2 YNNKEL (reference sequence). Trimming shortened V by 4 bases and J by 2 bases, and 15 bases separated the two germline ends. CDR3 in amino acids: CASSRADQDTGNTIYF. The CDR3 nucleotides are TGTGCCAGCAGCCGAGCCGACCAGGACACTGGAAACACCATATATTTT.

V is TRBV20-1 and J is TRBJ1-1, with D hard to call. CDR3 length: 13 amino acids. The V gene's germline CDR1 is DFQATT and CDR2 SNEGSKA (reference sequence). Trimming pared 4 bases from V and 3 bases from J, leaving 12 bases between. CDR3 residues: CSAMSGVDTEAFF. The CDR3 bases are TGCAGTGCTATGAGTGGAGTAGACACTGAAGCTTTCTTT.

The chain combines TRBV19 with TRBJ1-5, with 8 bases fitting TRBD1. The germline V gene encodes CDR1 LNHDA and CDR2 SQIVND (reference sequence). V lost 5 bases to trimming and J lost 11 bases; unmatched junction nucleotides: 8. This CDR3 comprises 13 residues. The DNA of the CDR3 is TGTGCCAGTAGTCGGGACAGGAGGACAGCCCAGCATTTT. Translating it yields CASSRDRRTAQHF.

This clonotype was observed at least ten times. The chain employs TRBV20-1 and TRBJ2-5; 9 positions agree with TRBD1. Germline CDR1 and CDR2: DFQATT and SNEGSKA (reference sequence). V gave up 3 bases and J gave up 0 bases; unmatched junction bases: 2. The CDR3 loop spans 14 amino acids. The chain's CDR3 is CSARTGGYQETQYF. CDR3 DNA: TGCAGTGCTAGGACAGGGGGATACCAAGAGACCCAGTACTTC.

The sample holds a few counts of this clonotype. The rearrangement links TRBV5-4 to TRBJ2-1; 9 positions match TRBD2. From germline, CDR1 is SGHNT and CDR2 YYREEE (reference sequence). The CDR3 extends over 16 amino acids. V lost 4 bases to trimming and J lost 2 bases; unmatched junction nucleotides: 7. The CDR3 nucleotides are TGTGCCAGCAGCCGCGGGGGGGATATGGCCTACAATGAGCAGTTCTTC. Translating gives CASSRGGDMAYNEQFF.

The sample holds many counts of this clonotype. The chain recombines TRBV6-1 with TRBJ2-3, with TRBD1 matching over 7 bases. CDR1 MNHNS and CDR2 SASEGT come from the germline V gene. The CDR3 has 14 amino acids. With 8 bases clipped from V and 8 bases from J, the junction kept 13 bases outside the gene matches. CDR3 sequence reads: CASYTRQGTGTQYF. CDR3 nucleotides: TGTGCCAGCTACACGAGACAGGGAACCGGTACGCAGTATTTT.

This clonotype came up once. The V and J genes are TRBV3-1 and TRBJ2-4; 11 nucleotides align to TRBD1. V trimming: 8 bases; J trimming: 3 bases; junction bases outside the gene matches: 9. The CDR3 is 16 residues long. The germline V gene has CDR1 LGHDT and CDR2 YNNKEL (reference sequence). CDR3 residues: CASGFGQGAGKNIQYF. CDR3 in DNA: TGTGCCAGCGGTTTCGGACAGGGGGCAGGCAAAAACATTCAGTACTTC.

This clonotype was counted only a few times. The J gene is TRBJ2-2, the V gene TRBV29-1; 8 bases match TRBD1. V was pared by 4 bases and J by 1 base, with 8 bases of the junction left unmatched. Germline V gene data show CDR1 as SQVTM and CDR2 as ANQGSEA. This CDR3 comprises 16 residues. CDR3 sequence (DNA): TGCAGCGTTGGGGACAGGACCCAACGGAACACCGGGGAGCTGTTTTTT. Its protein product is CSVGDRTQRNTGELFF.

This clonotype was counted a single time. Sequence at one end of the junction differs from germline and may be a read error. This chain joins TRBV3-1 and TRBJ1-1; weak D call: TRBD1 (5 bases). This CDR3 contains 13 residues. From germline, CDR1 is LGHDT and CDR2 YNNKEL (reference sequence). The CDR3 DNA sequence: TGTGCCAGCAGCCATCGGGGCCGGACTGAAGCTTTATTT. Translating it yields CASSHRGRTEALF.

This chain links TRBV4-1 with TRBJ1-5, with 7 bases identical to TRBD1. The V segment lost 5 bases and the J segment 4 bases; nucleotides outside the gene matches: 11. The CDR3 consists of 16 residues. CDR1 is MGHRA and CDR2 is YSYEKL in the germline V gene. The CDR3 here is CASSVRGEGANQPQHF. The DNA for the CDR3 is TGCGCCAGCAGCGTCAGAGGGGAGGGGGCGAATCAGCCCCAGCATTTT.

The sample holds a few counts of this clonotype. This chain connects TRBV2 to TRBJ1-1; possibly TRBD1 for D (5 bases). V lost 1 base, J lost 10 bases, and 7 bases lay in between. There are 11 residues in the CDR3. CDR1 is SNHLY, CDR2 FYNNEI, per germline. CDR3 in DNA: TGTGCCAGCAGTGAAGAGGGGAGAGCTTTCTTT. This sequence encodes CASSEEGRAFF.

The sample holds many counts of this clonotype. V usage is TRBV6-6 and J usage is TRBJ1-5, with D unclear. Looked up from germline, CDR1 is MNHNY and CDR2 is SVGAGI (reference sequence). The CDR3 runs to 12 residues. Deletions cut 0 bases from V and 8 bases from J, with 5 bases between. The CDR3, as DNA: TGTGCCAGCAGTTACTCGAGGGAGCCCCAGCATTTT. Encoded protein: CASSYSREPQHF.

This clonotype was seen repeatedly, ten times or more. The chain has TRBV6-1 and TRBJ1-6, with D maybe TRBD1 (5 bases). The CDR3 loop spans 15 amino acids. Trimming cost V 6 bases and J 6 bases, with 15 bases left between them. Germline V gene sequence: CDR1 MNHNS, CDR2 SASEGT. The DNA of the CDR3 is TGTGCCAGCAGGATACCGACAGCAGTTAATTCACCCCTCCACTTT. It is translated as CASRIPTAVNSPLHF.

This clonotype was observed many times. The chain links TRBV20-1 to TRBJ1-1; 7 bases line up with TRBD1. The CDR3 loop spans 14 amino acids. J was trimmed by 8 bases and V by 3 bases; bases with no gene match: 12. Germline values: CDR1 DFQATT, CDR2 SNEGSKA (reference sequence). The CDR3: CSASPPRATGEAFF. The CDR3 DNA follows: TGCAGTGCTAGTCCCCCCCGGGCGACAGGGGAAGCTTTCTTT.